Sequencing of this TCR beta chain was carried out in a study of neurological immune-mediated disorders. The CDR3 contains 14 residues. Trimming removed 2 bases at V and 4 bases at J, with 11 bases between. This clonotype was counted ten times or more. The antigen remains undetermined. Notes on the study in general: CDR3 amino acid sequences of expanded clones were not shared across subjects, a result suggesting private repertoires in all groups.

5'RACE with 10-nucleotide random UMIs produced the cDNA. A single record per CDR3 protein comes from TCRdb applying MiXCR to the 5' RACE reads. Altogether 49,000 or so distinct CDR3 sequences are present, 4% to 5.5% being singletons, with the ten largest covering just over 5.5%. The chain links TRBV12-3 or TRBV12-4 to TRBJ1-1, with D perhaps TRBD1 (5 bases). What was sequenced was PBMCs. The sequence derives from a woman aged 60-70 years with multiple sclerosis. In DNA form, the CDR3 reads TGTGCCAGCAGTTTACAGGGTCCAGGCACTGAAGCTTTCTTT. Encoded protein: CASSLQGPGTEAFF.